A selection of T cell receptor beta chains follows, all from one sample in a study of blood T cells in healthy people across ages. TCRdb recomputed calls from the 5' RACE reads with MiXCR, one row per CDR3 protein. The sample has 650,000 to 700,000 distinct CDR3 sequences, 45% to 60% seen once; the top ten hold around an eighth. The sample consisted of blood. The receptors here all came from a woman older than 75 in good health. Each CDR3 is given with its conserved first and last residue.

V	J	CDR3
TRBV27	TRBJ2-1	CACGQLNHYNEQFF
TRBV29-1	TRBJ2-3	CSVIRHSDTQYF
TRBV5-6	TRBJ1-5	CASSLWNNQPQHF
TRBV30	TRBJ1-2	CAFGLNYGYTF
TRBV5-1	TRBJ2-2	CASSATYIANTGELFF
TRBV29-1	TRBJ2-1	CSGRQKSSYNEQFF
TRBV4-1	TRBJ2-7	CASSQVVGGRSYEQYF
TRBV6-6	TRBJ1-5	CASSRRSGEGEGQPQHF
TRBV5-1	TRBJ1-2	CASSLEVGVAYGYTF
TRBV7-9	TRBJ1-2	CASSLYAQFGQGAYGYTF
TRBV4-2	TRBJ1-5	CASSQDELQPQHF
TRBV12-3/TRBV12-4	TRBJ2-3	CASSVPGQGIDTQYF
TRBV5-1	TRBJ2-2	CASSLLDTFTGELFF
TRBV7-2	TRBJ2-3	CASSSTGTSGKGRGDTQYF
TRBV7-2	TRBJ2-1	CASSPPSGVYNEQFF
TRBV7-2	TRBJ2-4	CASSHRDRLNIQYF
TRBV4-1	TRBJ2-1	CASSQRVGGGEQFF
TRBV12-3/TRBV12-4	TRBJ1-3	CASSLQGQQSNTIYF
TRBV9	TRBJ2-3	CASSAGQWNSDTQYF
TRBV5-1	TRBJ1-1	CASSTPTGPNTEAFF
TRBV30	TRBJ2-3	CAWSRARTDTQYF
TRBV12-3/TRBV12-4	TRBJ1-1	CASSLWVRGQAFF
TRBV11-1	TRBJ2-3	CASSSTRLAVTDTQYF
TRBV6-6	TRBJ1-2	CASSPRPAGYTF
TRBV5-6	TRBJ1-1	CASSLKAGAEAFF
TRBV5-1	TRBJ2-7	CASSSGGVEQYF
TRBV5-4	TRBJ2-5	CASSFPEGTQYF
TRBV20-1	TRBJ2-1	CSARGMGRSSYNEQFF
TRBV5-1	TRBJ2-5	CASSWTSGTYNEQYF
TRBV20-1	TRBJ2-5	CSAIRRTGREQYF
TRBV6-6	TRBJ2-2	CASSFTRGTNTGELFF
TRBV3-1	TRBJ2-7	CASSHNEATYEQYF
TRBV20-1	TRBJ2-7	CSARDTSSGSSYEQYF
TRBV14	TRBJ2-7	CASSQAGSTYEQYF
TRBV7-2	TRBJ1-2	CASSPGQGGTYGYTF
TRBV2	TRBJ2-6	CASSQGSGADVLTF
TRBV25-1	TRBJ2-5	CASGRGQGVETQYF
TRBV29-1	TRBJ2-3	CSALGQGLSDTQYF
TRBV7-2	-	CASSPSLETQYF
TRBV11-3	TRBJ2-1	CASSLGETGEASYNEQFF
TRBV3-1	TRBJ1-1	CASSQFKNTEAFF
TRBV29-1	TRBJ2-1	CSVEEETRYNEQFF
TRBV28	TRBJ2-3	CASSTTSGSDTQYF
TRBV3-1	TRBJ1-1	CASSQELGGALGGSEAFF
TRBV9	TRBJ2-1	CASSVERGSPSYNEQFF
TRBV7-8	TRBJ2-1	CASSLARSRGYEQFF
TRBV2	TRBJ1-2	CASSDQVIYYGYTF